The clone carrying this T cell receptor beta chain appeared a single time. This record belongs to a study of shared clonotypes between healthy human individuals. Original data processing: ImmunoSEQ sequences covered only the junction and lacked quality scores; filtering therefore differed. Here immunoSEQ multiplex PCR was the method, and the copy in TCRdb shows in-frame clones only, minus some. V and J calls and clone size are those listed in that table; D and trimming were worked out from the DNA. Of approximately 320,000 clones listed, around two thirds were seen once; the top ten hold over 9%. The sequencing input was memory CD4+ T cells sorted from blood. Subset described: CD45RA-negative fraction. This TCR was sampled from a man younger than 45 in good health.

The CDR3 nucleotides read TGTGCCAGCAGCTTAGATGAGGGTCGGGATGCTTTCTTT. This encodes CASSLDEGRDAFF. V gene TRBV7-2 combines with J gene TRBJ1-1; D call uncertain. The CDR3 has 13 residues. Germline V gives CDR1 SGHTA, CDR2 FQGNSA. V was trimmed by 1 base and J by 11 bases, leaving 14 bases between them.